The entry below gives a single TCR beta chain sequence along with its context. Trimming removed 5 bases from V and 1 base from J; junction bases left unmatched: 6. The CDR3 totals 16 residues. Germline V CDR1 and CDR2: MGHRA, YSYEKL. These data are taken from a study of blood T cells in healthy people across ages. A J-beta primer mix and a sample-barcoded 5' primer were used in a second PCR of roughly 7 to 12 cycles. TCRdb itself ran the 5' RACE reads through MiXCR, one entry per CDR3 protein. This sample has 1.5 million or so distinct CDR3 sequences, with approximately 42% found just once. Each donor had 8 to 10 milliliters of peripheral blood drawn. PBMCs were isolated at a quantity of at least 6 million per sample.

The clonotype originates from a woman between 18 and 29 years old in good health. The chain couples TRBV4-1 to TRBJ2-2, with 8 bases lining up with TRBD2. Sequencing was carried out using blood. CDR3 sequence reads: CASSMRGLENTGELFF. The CDR3 DNA reads as TGCGCCAGCAGCATGCGGGGACTAGAGAACACCGGGGAGCTGTTTTTT.